Listed below are T cell receptor beta chains from one sample, sequenced in a study of identifying expanded T cells in peripheral blood. Here immunoSEQ multiplex PCR was the method, and the copy in TCRdb shows in-frame clones only, minus some. Of some 100,000 clones in the sample, roughly 87% were seen once. The specimen was blood. These TCRs come from a person aged 18 to 69 in good health. CDR3s include the opening cysteine and the closing phenylalanine or tryptophan. A D gene is named only where the DNA matches it firmly. Clone size is not always given. Where it is, it says once, few, many or a class for expanded clones.

v_gene	d_gene	abundance	j_gene	CDR3nt	CDR3aa
TRBV7-2	TRBD2	.	TRBJ2-7	TGTGCCAGCAGCTTTGCTAGCGGGGACGAGCAGTACTTC	CASSFASGDEQYF
TRBV10-3	.	.	TRBJ1-5	TGTGCCATCAGCGATTCGACAGTTAGCAATCAGCCCCAGCATTTT	CAISDSTVSNQPQHF
TRBV5-6	.	.	TRBJ1-3	TGTGCCAACAGGCCAACGGGCTCTGGAAACACCATATATTTT	CANRPTGSGNTIYF
TRBV2	.	.	TRBJ2-2	TGTGCCAGCAGTCAGGTGGACGGGAACACCGGGGAGCTGTTTTTT	CASSQVDGNTGELFF
TRBV7-9	.	.	TRBJ1-1	TGTGCCAGCAGCCACGCCCGGGACGAAGCTTTCTTT	CASSHARDEAFF
TRBV19	TRBD1	.	TRBJ1-1	TGTGCCAGTGCCTCCGGGACAGAGAAAATCTGGAACACTGAAGCTTTCTTT	CASASGTEKIWNTEAFF
TRBV4-2	.	.	TRBJ1-1	TGTGCCAGCAGCCAAGCGGCGGCGAACACTGAAGCTTTCTTT	CASSQAAANTEAFF
TRBV30	TRBD1	few	TRBJ1-1	TGTGCCTGGAGTAAGGACAGGGGGACTGAAGCTTTCTTT	CAWSKDRGTEAFF
TRBV29-1	TRBD1	.	TRBJ1-4	TGCAGCGTTCGGGACAGTCCCGAGAATAATGAAAAACTGTTTTTT	CSVRDSPENNEKLFF
TRBV19	TRBD1	once	TRBJ1-5	TGTGCCAGTAGTACTCCGGGACAGGGCGCCCAGCATTTT	CASSTPGQGAQHF
TRBV2	.	.	TRBJ2-1	TGTGCCAGCAGATATGCTAGTGAGCAGTTCTTC	CASRYASEQFF
TRBV7-8	TRBD1	.	TRBJ2-2	TGTGCCAGCAGCCGTCGGGTCCGAACAGGGGACACCGGGGAGCTGTTTTTT	CASSRRVRTGDTGELFF
TRBV19	TRBD2	.	TRBJ2-5	TGTGCCAGTAGTAGACTAGCGACCGACCTCCGCCAAGAGACCCAGTACTTC	CASSRLATDLRQETQYF
TRBV9	.	.	TRBJ1-6	TGTGCCAGCAGCCCCCAAGGGCAGGGCTACTCACCCCTCCACTTT	CASSPQGQGYSPLHF
TRBV28	.	.	TRBJ1-2	TGTGCCAGCAGTTCGACAGTAGCTAACTATGGCTACACCTTC	CASSSTVANYGYTF
TRBV29-1	.	.	TRBJ1-2	TGCAGCGTTGGTGTCGAGGGCGGGGTTTACGGCTACACCTTC	CSVGVEGGVYGYTF
TRBV4-3	.	.	TRBJ1-2	TGCGCCAGCAGCCAAGCGTCTCCAGGGGTGCATGGCTACACCTTC	CASSQASPGVHGYTF
TRBV15	.	.	TRBJ1-5	TGTGCCACCAGCAAATGGGGGGGCAATCAGCCCCAGCATTTT	CATSKWGGNQPQHF
TRBV7-2	.	.	TRBJ2-7	TGTGCCAGCAGCTTAAGCAGGGGTGCCTACGAGCAGTACTTC	CASSLSRGAYEQYF
TRBV7-9	.	.	TRBJ2-7	TGTGCCAGCAGCACCCCCCGGGGGGCTCACTACGAGCAGTACTTC	CASSTPRGAHYEQYF
TRBV7-2	.	.	TRBJ2-1	TGTGCCAGCAGCGTACTCCCCGGGACAACTGAGCAGTTCTTC	CASSVLPGTTEQFF
TRBV7-2	TRBD1	.	TRBJ1-5	TGTGCCAGCAGATTAACAGGGGGCAATCAGCCCCAGCATTTT	CASRLTGGNQPQHF
TRBV5-4	TRBD2	.	TRBJ2-4	TGTGCCAGCAGCCCGCGGGGGGGCAGTGGCAAAAACATTCAGTACTTC	CASSPRGGSGKNIQYF
TRBV19	TRBD1	.	TRBJ1-2	TGTGCCAGTAGACGGGACAGCGGTGGCTACACCTTC	CASRRDSGGYTF
TRBV15	TRBD1	.	TRBJ1-4	TGTGCCACCAGCAGTTCACAGGGGATCAGTGAAAAACTGTTTTTT	CATSSSQGISEKLFF
TRBV15	.	.	TRBJ2-3	TGTGCCACCAGGGGAGGCGGGGCAGATACGCAGTATTTT	CATRGGGADTQYF
TRBV18	.	.	TRBJ2-7	TGTGCCAGCTCAACCGGGACGGATACCTACGAGCAGTACTTC	CASSTGTDTYEQYF
TRBV20-1	.	few	TRBJ1-2	TGCAGTGCGGGGCCTAACTATGGCTACACCTTC	CSAGPNYGYTF